A single sample gave rise to the 31 T cell receptor beta chains below, sequenced in a study of T-cell memory formation after mild COVID-19 (dated by TCRdb to 2020 to 2023). The library was produced with 5' RACE. The instrument given in TCRdb is Illumina NovaSeq 6000. The raw public reads went through TCRdb reprocessing: fastp at Q25, MiXCR clone calling, in-frame beta chains kept. Identical CDR3 protein sequences are pooled into one entry, listed with their most common genes and DNA. The sample table records about 470,000 distinct CDR3 sequences; about 23% of these occur just once. The top ten constitute around 13% of the sample. Sample: PBMCs or a T cell subset sorted from them (not recorded which). These receptors were taken from an adult woman who had mild COVID-19 (a few samples of this study predate the infection). The sample titles of this study are shuffled in the database, so cell type and time point are left out; the donor was told from shared clones.

In regard to this clonotype: A single base separates this from a much larger clone, so it may be a read error. V usage is TRBV3-1 and J usage is TRBJ2-7; 10 nucleotides match TRBD2. The germline V gene has CDR1 LGHDT and CDR2 YNNKEL (reference sequence). This CDR3 spans 18 amino acids. The CDR3 loop reads CASRQDGSGRVSSYEQYF. The CDR3 nucleotides read TGTGCCAGCAGACAAGATGGAAGCGGGAGGGTGAGCTCCTACGAGCAGTACTTC.

This clonotype was counted a few times. CDR3 sequence reads: CASSFFPGQGNEKLFF. DNA of the CDR3: TGTGCCAGCAGCTTCTTTCCCGGACAGGGGAATGAAAAACTGTTTTTT. The rearrangement joins TRBV7-9 to TRBJ1-4, with 9 bases that match TRBD1. J gave up 5 bases and V 3 bases, and 7 bases lay outside the gene matches. The CDR3 is 16 amino acids. Looked up from germline, CDR1 is SEHNR and CDR2 is FQNEAQ (reference sequence).

Concerning this clonotype: An end of the junction does not agree with germline; a read error may underlie this. CDR3 DNA sequence: TGCGCCAGCAGCTCCGACAGGGGAGCCACCAGGGAGCTGTTTTTT. This gives the protein CASSSDRGATRELFF. The chain links TRBV5-1 to TRBJ2-2; TRBD1 agrees at 8 bases. Germline values: CDR1 SGHRS, CDR2 YFSETQ. This CDR3 is 15 amino acids long.

The rearrangement uses TRBV7-8 and TRBJ1-3, with D unclear. The CDR3 contains 15 residues. Trimming removed 7 bases at V and 1 base at J, with 14 bases between. CDR1 SGHVS and CDR2 FQNEAQ come from the germline V gene. CDR3 nucleotide sequence: TGTGCCAGCACACGGGCCTTTCCTTCTGGAAACACCATATATTTT. It encodes CASTRAFPSGNTIYF.

This clonotype was detected a few times. The chain couples TRBV7-8 to TRBJ1-2; D is possibly TRBD1 (5 bases). V shed 1 base and J shed 8 bases, with 20 bases lying between them. The CDR3 totals 16 residues. From germline, CDR1 is SGHVS and CDR2 FQNEAQ. CDR3 protein: CASSLVAQGARRGYTF. DNA for the CDR3: TGTGCCAGCAGCTTAGTGGCGCAGGGCGCCCGGAGAGGCTACACCTTC.

The chain combines TRBV4-3 with TRBJ2-1; 10 bases line up with TRBD2. The V and J ends lost 1 base and 4 bases, in that order; junction bases with no gene match: 4. CDR3 length: 16 residues. Germline assignment: CDR1 LGHNA and CDR2 YSLEER. The CDR3 bases are TGCGCCAGCAGCCAAGGGACTAGCGGATATTACAATGAGCAGTTCTTC. As protein: CASSQGTSGYYNEQFF.

The chain joins TRBV20-1 to TRBJ1-2, with D unclear. CDR1 DFQATT and CDR2 SNEGSKA come from the germline V gene (reference sequence). The ends were cut back, 1 base at V and 5 bases at J, with 2 bases in the middle. CDR3 length: 10 residues. CDR3 DNA sequence: TGCAGTGCTAGAGCGTATGGCTACACCTTC. This gives the protein CSARAYGYTF.

The V call is TRBV7-3, the J call TRBJ2-1; 7 nucleotides align to TRBD2. Germline V CDR1 and CDR2: SGHTA, FQGTGA. The CDR3 length is 13 residues. The J segment lost 6 bases and the V segment lost 5 bases, leaving 4 bases of the junction unmatched. CDR3: CASSRRTSNEQFF. The CDR3 bases are TGTGCCAGCAGCCGCCGGACTAGCAATGAGCAGTTCTTC.

This clonotype has a handful of counts. The rearrangement uses TRBV12-3 or TRBV12-4 and TRBJ2-5; D perhaps matches TRBD2 (6 bases). Trimming pared 6 bases from V and 0 bases from J, leaving 11 bases between. This CDR3 spans 14 amino acids. CDR3 sequence: CASSHRGYQETQYF. CDR3 DNA sequence: TGTGCCAGCAGCCACCGGGGGTACCAAGAGACCCAGTACTTC.

The rearrangement links TRBV6-2 or TRBV6-3 to TRBJ1-5; tentative D call: TRBD1 (5 bases). V was clipped by 6 bases and J by 7 bases, with 16 bases between them. Germline values: CDR1 MNHEY, CDR2 SVGEGT. This CDR3 is built from 14 residues. The CDR3 is CASSQIGARQPQHF. The CDR3 bases are TGTGCCAGCAGCCAGATCGGGGCCCGGCAGCCCCAGCATTTT.

This clonotype was seen a few times. This chain joins TRBV10-3 and TRBJ2-5; D is perhaps TRBD2 (6 bases). This CDR3 has 14 residues. The germline V gene encodes CDR1 ENHRY and CDR2 SYGVKD. V lost 3 bases and J lost 5, with 13 bases in between. The DNA of the CDR3 is TGTGCCATCAGTGATCACGGGAGAGAGGAGACCCAGTACTTC. This gives the protein CAISDHGREETQYF.

The chain joins TRBV30 to TRBJ2-3; possibly TRBD1 or TRBD2 for D (5 bases each). Trimming removed 0 bases at V and 5 bases at J, with 12 bases between. CDR3 size: 14 residues. Per germline, CDR1 GTSNPN and CDR2 SVGIG (reference sequence). Here the CDR3 reads CAWSVQGGGDTQYF. CDR3 DNA: TGTGCCTGGAGTGTACAAGGTGGGGGAGATACGCAGTATTTT.

In DNA form, the CDR3 reads TGTGCCAGCAGCTTTTTCGGGGCGCCGCCGGGGGAGCAGTACTTC. Its protein product is CASSFFGAPPGEQYF. The chain couples TRBV7-8 to TRBJ2-7, with D perhaps TRBD1 or TRBD2 (5 bases each). This CDR3 is 15 amino acids long. Germline-derived CDR1 and CDR2 are SGHVS and FQNEAQ. V was clipped by 3 bases and J by 7 bases, with 19 bases between them.

This clonotype turned up a few times. In DNA form, the CDR3 reads TGCAGTGCTAGAGATCGGCAGGGGGCAGTTGGCCACTACGAGCAGTACTTC. Encoded protein: CSARDRQGAVGHYEQYF. The chain links TRBV20-1 to TRBJ2-7; TRBD1 matches at 8 bases. Looked up from germline, CDR1 is DFQATT and CDR2 is SNEGSKA (reference sequence). Germline trimming cut 0 bases from V and 3 bases from J; bases unmatched to any gene: 13. The CDR3 length is 17 residues.

This clonotype occurred a few times. CDR3 sequence: CASSRTVPRGSGQPQHF. In nucleotides, the CDR3 is TGTGCCAGCTCACGAACCGTTCCACGGGGAAGCGGTCAGCCCCAGCATTTT. The chain joins TRBV18 to TRBJ1-5; D gene uncertain. The CDR3 loop spans 17 amino acids. In germline, CDR1 is KGHSH, CDR2 LQKENI. V was shortened by 4 bases and J by 6 bases, with 22 bases between the two germline ends.

This clonotype was seen more than once but under ten times. This chain connects TRBV5-1 to TRBJ1-2, with no clear D. The V and J ends lost 3 bases and 8 bases respectively, with 17 bases between them. CDR1 and CDR2 (germline): SGHRS, YFSETQ. This CDR3 has 14 amino acids. DNA of the CDR3: TGCGCCAGCAGCTCGGAGGGTAAGGTTGAAGGCTACACCTTC. It yields the protein CASSSEGKVEGYTF.

This clonotype was observed many times. The V call is TRBV7-9, the J call TRBJ1-2; TRBD1 aligns across 8 bases. In germline, CDR1 is SEHNR, CDR2 FQNEAQ (reference sequence). V was clipped by 4 bases and J by 2 bases; unmatched bases: 6. The CDR3 spans 15 residues. The CDR3 sequence: CASSSPDRANYGYTF. The CDR3 DNA follows: TGTGCCAGCAGCTCCCCGGACAGGGCAAACTATGGCTACACCTTC.

This rearrangement joins TRBV30 to TRBJ2-7, with 8 nucleotides matching TRBD1. The CDR3 is 12 residues long. V dropped 5 bases and J dropped 2; count of bases not matched to a gene: 2. CDR1 and CDR2 from the germline V gene are GTSNPN and SVGIG (reference sequence). The CDR3 DNA sequence: TGTGCCTGGCAGGGGGCCACCTACGAGCAGTACTTC. This sequence encodes CAWQGATYEQYF.

This clonotype occurred a few times. V is TRBV24-1 and J is TRBJ2-7, with D hard to call. CDR1 is KGHDR, CDR2 SFDVKD, per germline. Between the trimmed V and J ends, which lost 3 bases and 3 bases, there was a span of 11 bases. The CDR3 extends over 14 amino acids. DNA of the CDR3: TGTGCCACCAGTGATCCACCACCCAACTACGAGCAGTACTTC. Amino acid sequence: CATSDPPPNYEQYF.

A few counts support this clonotype. CDR3 in DNA: TGCGCCAGCAGCTCGTTATGGACGAGCACAGATACGCAGTATTTT. Translating gives CASSSLWTSTDTQYF. V usage is TRBV5-1 and J usage is TRBJ2-3, with D hard to call. Germline V CDR1 and CDR2: SGHRS, YFSETQ. There are 15 residues in the CDR3. V gave up 3 bases and J gave up 0 bases, with 11 bases separating them.

The CDR3 region has the DNA TGTGCCAGCAGCGTCCGGGACAGGGGGCCCGAGACCCAGTACTTC. It specifies CASSVRDRGPETQYF. This chain links TRBV9 with TRBJ2-5; 12 bases line up with TRBD1. V trimming: 2 bases; J trimming: 5 bases; junction bases outside the gene matches: 4. This CDR3 region has 15 residues. Germline V CDR1 and CDR2: SGDLS, YYNGEE.

V is TRBV7-9 and J is TRBJ1-1; D not certain. The V end lost 0 bases, the J end lost 0 bases, and 17 bases lay between the germline ends. From germline, CDR1 is SEHNR and CDR2 FQNEAQ (reference sequence). The CDR3 runs 18 residues. Written as DNA, the CDR3 is TGTGCCAGCAGCTTAGCCCTGTACCGACGGAGCATGAACACTGAAGCTTTCTTT. Protein: CASSLALYRRSMNTEAFF. The variable domain in full, with the rest retrieved from reference TRBV7-9 and TRBJ1-1, is DTGVSQNPRHKITKRGQNVTFRCDPISEHNRLYWYRQTLGQGPEFLTYFQNEAQLEKSRLLSDRFSAERPKGSFSTLEIQRTEQGDSAMYLCASSLALYRRSMNTEAFFGQGTRLTVV.

This clonotype occurred once. It is unclear where the CDR3 begins or ends on the DNA, so no DNA is shown, and the CDR3 is as TCRdb lists it. J is TRBJ2-2 and V is TRBV7-6; TRBD2 is taken as the D call from the table, unchecked against the DNA. Termini included, the CDR3 measures 14 amino acids. The germline gives CDR1 SGHVS, CDR2 FNYEAQ. CDR3: CASSLVATGELFFF.

V gene TRBV30 combines with J gene TRBJ2-2, with 8 positions matching TRBD1. Germline V lookup: CDR1 GTSNPN, CDR2 SVGIG (reference sequence). The J segment lost 0 bases and the V segment lost 3 bases, leaving 3 bases of the junction unmatched. This CDR3 spans 15 amino acids. The CDR3 coding sequence is TGTGCCTGGAGAGAGACAGGGGCGAACACCGGGGAGCTGTTTTTT. The encoded protein is CAWRETGANTGELFF.

The V gene is TRBV12-3 or TRBV12-4, the J gene TRBJ2-7, with TRBD2 identical over 10 bases. V shed 5 bases and J 6 bases; nucleotides not matched to a gene: 7. The CDR3 runs 14 residues. The CDR3 loop reads CASSLPLAGAEQYF. CDR3 bases: TGTGCCAGCAGTCTCCCGCTAGCGGGAGCCGAGCAGTACTTC.

This clonotype has more than one count but fewer than ten. V usage is TRBV7-2 and J usage is TRBJ2-2, with TRBD2 matching 7 bases. The V gene end was trimmed by 1 base and the J gene end by 6 bases; junction bases not matched to a gene: 11. The CDR3 contains 17 residues. Germline assignment: CDR1 SGHTA and CDR2 FQGNSA. CDR3 in DNA: TGTGCCAGCAGCTTAGTTCTGGCGGGGGATTGGGCCGGGGAGCTGTTTTTT. It is translated as CASSLVLAGDWAGELFF.

The V and J genes are TRBV27 and TRBJ1-2; 8 bases match TRBD1. CDR1 and CDR2 (germline): MNHEY, SMNVEV (reference sequence). V shed 5 bases, J shed 8 bases, and the junction held 7 bases outside the gene matches. The CDR3 runs to 13 residues. For the CDR3, the DNA is TGTGCCAGCAGTGACAGGGGTCGGTCGGGCTACACCTTC. Residues: CASSDRGRSGYTF.

The sample holds many counts of this clonotype. The rearrangement links TRBV5-1 to TRBJ2-3; the D is unclear. Looked up from germline, CDR1 is SGHRS and CDR2 is YFSETQ. The V end was cut by 4 bases, the J end by 3 bases, with 6 bases between. The CDR3 runs to 12 residues. This CDR3 reads CASSPGTDTQYF. The CDR3 region has the DNA TGCGCCAGCAGCCCCGGGACAGATACGCAGTATTTT.

This clonotype was observed a handful of times. This chain joins TRBV12-3 or TRBV12-4 and TRBJ2-5; 7 bases fit TRBD1. The ends lost 8 bases at V and 5 bases at J; junction bases unmatched: 20. The CDR3 contains 17 residues. The CDR3 protein is CASPLREKGTDGETQYF. CDR3 DNA sequence: TGTGCCAGCCCCCTCAGGGAGAAAGGGACAGACGGGGAGACCCAGTACTTC.

The rearrangement links TRBV12-3 or TRBV12-4 to TRBJ2-2; D not resolved. The V gene lost 10 bases and the J gene lost 4 bases, with 10 bases spanning the gap. This CDR3 is built from 12 residues. The CDR3 coding sequence is TGTGCCATCCGGAATGGCACCGGGGAGCTGTTTTTT. Its protein is CAIRNGTGELFF.

This rearrangement joins TRBV7-9 to TRBJ1-2; tentatively, D is TRBD1 (5 bases). CDR3 length: 13 residues. CDR1 and CDR2 (germline): SEHNR, FQNEAQ (reference sequence). Trimming took 5 bases from V and 8 from J, leaving 15 bases between them. The CDR3 here is CASSAQGVGGYTF. The CDR3 region has the DNA TGTGCCAGCAGCGCCCAAGGGGTTGGAGGCTACACCTTC.